One sample yielded the 19 T cell receptor beta chains listed below, sequenced in a study of response to subunit inactivated influenza vaccine. From the RT-PCR reads, TCRdb called clonotypes with MiXCR, one entry per CDR3 protein. The table includes over 450,000 distinct CDR3 sequences, around 13% detected once. Sequences were derived from PBMCs from blood, sampled 40 to 50 days after vaccination. The receptors here all came from a man aged 45-65 years who received an inactivated influenza vaccine.

This chain joins TRBV28 and TRBJ2-1; maybe TRBD1 (6 bases). The germline gives CDR1 MDHEN, CDR2 SYDVKM. The CDR3 spans 13 residues. Trimming took 6 bases from V and 5 from J, leaving 11 bases between them. CDR3 sequence reads: CASRRDTNNEQFF. In DNA, the CDR3 is TGTGCCAGCAGGAGGGACACGAACAATGAGCAGTTCTTC.

In regard to this clonotype: This clone may be a read error of a much larger clone one base away. The chain is built from TRBV29-1 and TRBJ2-5; no clear D gene. The germline CDR1 and CDR2 sequences are SQVTM and ANQGSEA. V dropped 6 bases and J dropped 7 bases, with 18 bases sitting between them. The CDR3 contains 13 residues. CDR3 DNA sequence: TGCAGCGTCGAAAATACAGACCCTAGGACCCAGTACTTC. Amino acids: CSVENTDPRTQYF.

In this sample, this clonotype turned up a few times. The V and J genes are TRBV3-1 and TRBJ2-7; the match to TRBD1 covers 7 bases. Germline-derived CDR1 and CDR2 are LGHDT and YNNKEL (reference sequence). The V and J ends lost 1 base and 3 bases, in that order; junction bases with no gene match: 3. CDR3 size: 14 residues. The CDR3 loop reads CASSQGDRVYEQYF. The CDR3 region has the DNA TGTGCCAGCAGCCAAGGTGACAGGGTCTACGAGCAGTACTTC.

This clonotype was seen a few times. The chain has TRBV10-3 and TRBJ2-1; 7 bases are shared with TRBD2. V dropped 6 bases and J dropped 5; count of bases not matched to a gene: 4. The V gene's germline CDR1 is ENHRY and CDR2 SYGVKD. This CDR3 contains 13 residues. The CDR3 DNA is TGTGCCATCAGGGCGGGGGTAAACAATGAGCAGTTCTTC. It specifies CAIRAGVNNEQFF.

The V call is TRBV12-3 or TRBV12-4, the J call TRBJ2-7; 8 bases are a match to TRBD2. V lost 6 bases to trimming and J lost 2 bases; unmatched junction nucleotides: 6. The CDR3 length is 14 residues. The CDR3 region is CASRASGHPYEQYF. The CDR3 nucleotides read TGTGCCAGCAGAGCTAGCGGGCACCCCTACGAGCAGTACTTC.

This clonotype came up a few times. This chain connects TRBV9 to TRBJ1-4; D is ambiguous. CDR3 size: 14 residues. V was pared by 1 base and J by 0 bases, with 4 bases between. Germline V gene sequence: CDR1 SGDLS, CDR2 YYNGEE. CDR3 bases: TGTGCCAGCAGCGTACAGCCAACTAATGAAAAACTGTTTTTT. It translates to CASSVQPTNEKLFF.

This clonotype was seen a handful of times. The chain links TRBV5-6 to TRBJ2-7; no clear D gene. In germline, CDR1 is SGHDT, CDR2 YYEEEE. The V end was cut by 3 bases, the J end by 2 bases, with 15 bases between. The CDR3 consists of 15 residues. In DNA form, the CDR3 reads TGTGCCAGCAGCTGGGGTTTTGCGCCAACCTACGAGCAGTACTTC. It yields the protein CASSWGFAPTYEQYF.

V and J are TRBV6-1 and TRBJ1-1; TRBD1 matches at 8 bases. CDR3 length equals 13 residues. V lost 6 bases and J lost 4; bases outside the gene matches: 4. Per germline, CDR1 MNHNS and CDR2 SASEGT. The CDR3 DNA sequence: TGTGCCAGCAGGACAGGGGTCAGCACTGAAGCTTTCTTT. Its translation: CASRTGVSTEAFF.

To note about this clonotype: The junction differs from germline at one of its ends, possibly a read error. CDR3: CASSIGGASSYNEQFF. The CDR3 DNA reads as TGTGCCAGTAGCATAGGGGGGGCCAGCTCCTACAATGAGCAGTTCTTC. This chain uses TRBV19 with TRBJ2-1; tentatively, D is TRBD2 (7 bases). The CDR3 runs to 16 residues. Germline loops: CDR1 LNHDA, CDR2 SQIVND (reference sequence).

CDR3 region: CASSPIGTGNTGELFF. In DNA, the CDR3 is TGTGCCAGCAGTCCTATCGGGACAGGGAACACCGGGGAGCTGTTTTTT. The chain recombines TRBV27 with TRBJ2-2; TRBD1 agrees at 8 bases. V dropped 5 bases and J dropped 1; count of bases not matched to a gene: 6. Germline V gene data show CDR1 as MNHEY and CDR2 as SMNVEV (reference sequence). CDR3 size: 16 residues.

The chain has TRBV7-9 and TRBJ2-5, with unresolved D. Looked up from germline, CDR1 is SEHNR and CDR2 is FQNEAQ (reference sequence). V gave up 1 base and J gave up 2 bases, with 11 bases separating them. CDR3 length equals 15 residues. The CDR3: CASSLVGYEQETQYF. For the CDR3, the DNA is TGTGCCAGCAGCTTAGTGGGATATGAGCAAGAGACCCAGTACTTC.

In this sample, this clonotype turned up many times. The chain couples TRBV5-5 to TRBJ2-5; D not certain. V was cut by 5 bases and J by 6 bases, with 14 bases left in between. Germline V CDR1 and CDR2: SGHKS, YYEKEE (reference sequence). This CDR3 spans 13 amino acids. The DNA for the CDR3 is TGTGCCAGCAGTTGGGGAAACGCGCAGACCCAGTACTTC. It is translated as CASSWGNAQTQYF.

This clonotype was seen only a few times. This chain links TRBV15 with TRBJ2-2; D not certain. Germline V CDR1 and CDR2: LNHNV, YYDKDF (reference sequence). Trimming cost V 0 bases and J 4 bases, with 3 bases left between them. This CDR3 has 13 amino acids. CDR3 coding DNA: TGTGCCACCAGCAGAGATACCACCGGGGAGCTGTTTTTT. Translated, it gives CATSRDTTGELFF.

This clonotype was seen only a few times. The J gene is TRBJ2-2, the V gene TRBV15; D might be TRBD1 or TRBD2, each matching 6 bases. The CDR3 sequence is 17 residues long. V lost 0 bases and J 5 bases, leaving 16 bases between the germline ends. Germline values: CDR1 LNHNV, CDR2 YYDKDF (reference sequence). CDR3 amino acids: CATSRDVNGGETGELFF. The CDR3 nucleotides are TGTGCCACCAGCAGAGATGTTAACGGGGGCGAAACCGGGGAGCTGTTTTTT.

This clonotype was recorded a few times. This chain connects TRBV2 to TRBJ2-2; possibly TRBD1 for D (5 bases). Germline V CDR1 and CDR2: SNHLY, FYNNEI. The ends were cut back, 6 bases at V and 3 bases at J, with 11 bases in the middle. The CDR3 covers 14 residues. CDR3 coding DNA: TGTGCCAGCAGAAGGACACCGGACACCGGGGAGCTGTTTTTT. Protein product: CASRRTPDTGELFF.

This clonotype was found a few times. V and J are TRBV12-3 or TRBV12-4 and TRBJ2-7, with 8 positions matching TRBD1. The CDR3 extends over 13 amino acids. The V gene end was trimmed by 5 bases and the J gene end by 4 bases; junction bases not matched to a gene: 4. CDR3 sequence: CASSTGGKYEQYF. CDR3 nucleotide sequence: TGTGCCAGCAGTACAGGGGGGAAATACGAGCAGTACTTC.

This clonotype was observed at least ten times. This chain uses TRBV29-1 with TRBJ2-3, with 11 bases that match TRBD1. This CDR3 region has 15 residues. Germline CDR1 and CDR2: SQVTM and ANQGSEA. Unmatched junction bases numbered 11, after V lost 8 bases and J lost 4 bases. CDR3 residues: CSLIPGTGGADTQYF. The CDR3 DNA follows: TGCAGCCTAATCCCCGGGACAGGGGGAGCAGATACGCAGTATTTT.

This clonotype occurred many times. V gene TRBV20-1 combines with J gene TRBJ2-2; no clear D gene. The CDR3 consists of 12 residues. V gave up 5 bases and J gave up 5 bases, with 9 bases separating them. Germline assignment: CDR1 DFQATT and CDR2 SNEGSKA (reference sequence). The CDR3 region has the DNA TGCAGTGCTGCCCGGTGGACCGGGGAGCTGTTTTTT. Residues: CSAARWTGELFF.

The chain uses TRBV12-3 or TRBV12-4 and TRBJ2-5; 9 bases map to TRBD2. Trimming at V came to 6 bases and at J to 5 bases, leaving 7 bases not matched to a gene. The CDR3 is 14 amino acids. Here the CDR3 reads CASRSSGSVETQYF. CDR3 nucleotide sequence: TGTGCCAGCAGGAGTAGCGGGAGTGTGGAGACCCAGTACTTC.